This T cell receptor beta chain came from a study of patients and donors after allogeneic stem cell transplantation. A single record per CDR3 protein comes from TCRdb applying MiXCR to the RT-PCR reads. Here the sample spans 400,000 to 450,000 distinct CDR3 sequences, around 16% being singletons. This clonotype has a handful of counts. The CDR3 covers 17 residues. Germline trimming cut 6 bases from V and 4 bases from J; bases unmatched to any gene: 10. Germline V gives CDR1 MDHEN, CDR2 SYDVKM. Material for sequencing was blood, either unsorted or a sorted T cell fraction (not recorded which). The clonotype was recovered from a human donor who was either an allogeneic HSCT recipient or a stem cell or donor lymphocyte infusion donor (not recorded which). It is not recorded whose cells these are; they may come from a transplant donor. The genes are TRBV28 and TRBJ2-7; 15 bases match TRBD2. The chain's CDR3 is CASRPGGLAGGRYEQYF. In nucleotides, the CDR3 is TGTGCCAGCAGGCCAGGGGGACTAGCGGGAGGTCGGTACGAGCAGTACTTC. Drawing the rest from reference TRBV28 and TRBJ2-7, the complete variable domain is DVKVTQSSRYLVKRTGEKVFLECVQDMDHENMFWYRQDPGLGLRLIYFSYDVKMKEKGDIPEGYSVSREKKERFSLILESASTNQTSMYLCASRPGGLAGGRYEQYFGPGTRLTVT.